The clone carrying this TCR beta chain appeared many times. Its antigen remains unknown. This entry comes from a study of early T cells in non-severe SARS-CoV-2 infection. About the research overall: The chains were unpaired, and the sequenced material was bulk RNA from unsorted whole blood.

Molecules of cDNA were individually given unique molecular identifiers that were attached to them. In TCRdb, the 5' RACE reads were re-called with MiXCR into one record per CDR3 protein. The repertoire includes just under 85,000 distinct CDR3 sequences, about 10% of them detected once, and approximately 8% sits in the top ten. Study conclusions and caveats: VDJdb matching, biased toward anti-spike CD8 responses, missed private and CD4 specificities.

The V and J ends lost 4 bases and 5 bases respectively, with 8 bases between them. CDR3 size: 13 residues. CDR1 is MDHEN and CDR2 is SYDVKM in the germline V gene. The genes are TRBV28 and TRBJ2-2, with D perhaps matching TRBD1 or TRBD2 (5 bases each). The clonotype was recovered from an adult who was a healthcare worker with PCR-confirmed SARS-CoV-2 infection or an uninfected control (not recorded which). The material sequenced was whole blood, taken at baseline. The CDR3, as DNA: TGTGCCAGCAGTTGGGGGAATACCGGGGAGCTGTTTTTT. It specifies CASSWGNTGELFF. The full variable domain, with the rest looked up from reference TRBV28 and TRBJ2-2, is DVKVTQSSRYLVKRTGEKVFLECVQDMDHENMFWYRQDPGLGLRLIYFSYDVKMKEKGDIPEGYSVSREKKERFSLILESASTNQTSMYLCASSWGNTGELFFGEGSRLTVL.